The TCR beta chain described here comes from a study of Graves' ophthalmopathy and Graves' hyperthyroidism. This CDR3 contains 14 residues. The germline CDR1 and CDR2 sequences are MNHNS and SASEGT. V gave up 8 bases and J gave up 3 bases; unmatched junction bases: 10. The authors amplified TCR beta CDR3 regions from RNA transcripts. HTBI primers primed a first-round RT-PCR, and a second-round multiplex PCR followed. TCRdb re-called the multiplex PCR reads through MiXCR, storing one row per CDR3 protein. This table holds 300,000 to 400,000 distinct CDR3 sequences, roughly 15% found once. Isolation of PBMCs was performed using roughly 10 ml of fresh peripheral blood. This clonotype has only one observation.

V gene TRBV6-1 combines with J gene TRBJ2-7; 7 bases are shared with TRBD2. The clonotype comes from an adult man with Graves' ophthalmopathy. Sequenced input: peripheral blood. The CDR3 loop is CASSGGASGYEQYF. The CDR3 DNA follows: TGTGCCAGCTCGGGGGGTGCTAGCGGCTACGAGCAGTACTTC.